The clone carrying this T cell receptor (beta chain) was picked up a small number of times. The antigen remains undetermined. The data derive from a study of T-cell memory formation after mild COVID-19. Study background: Clusters were largely donor specific.

Germline loops: CDR1 MNHEY, CDR2 SVGEGT. V dropped 6 bases and J dropped 5 bases, with 14 bases sitting between them. The CDR3 totals 14 residues. One entry per CDR3 protein results from TCRdb running MiXCR on the 5' RACE reads. The sample comprises around 100,000 distinct CDR3 sequences, 20% to 25% of which are singletons, and approximately 41% rests with the top ten. Study-level results: Pre-infection memory showed some responding clones, and this suggested that cross-reactive memory joined. Mostly located in CM and EM were contracting CD4+ clones, with contracting CD8+ clones located in EMRA.

The receptor was isolated from a man aged 18 to 30 who had mild COVID-19 (a few samples of this study predate the infection). Cell type and time point are not known. V gene TRBV6-2 or TRBV6-3 combines with J gene TRBJ2-1; tentatively, D is TRBD2 (5 bases). Sequencing input: PBMCs or a T cell subset sorted from them (not recorded which). CDR3 coding DNA: TGTGCCAGCAGCCCTGTGTCCGGGGACAATGAGCAGTTCTTC. It specifies CASSPVSGDNEQFF.